A selection of T cell receptor beta chains follows, all from one sample in a study of siplizumab effects on memory and regulatory T cells. TCRdb's copy holds only in-frame clones and misses some; the assay was immunoSEQ multiplex PCR. There are about 55,000 clones in the sample; around 97% occur only once, and around 0.6% lies in the top ten. Sequencing was performed on naive CD4+ T cells sorted from blood. The source is a human donor in good health. The CDR3 runs from the conserved cysteine through the conserved F or W. Each record gives: clone size, J gene, D gene, V gene, CDR3 DNA, CDR3 protein. D genes are given only for firm matches. Rows may omit the clone size; those that give it use once, few, many or a size class.

clone_size: -; j_call: TRBJ1-1; d_call: -; v_call: TRBV29-1; cdr3_nt: TGCAGCGCCGCAGGTTTGGAAGCTTTCTTT; cdr3_aa: CSAAGLEAFF
clone_size: -; j_call: TRBJ2-3; d_call: TRBD2; v_call: TRBV4-2; cdr3_nt: TGTGCCAGCAGCCAGCCCGGGACTAGCGGAATGGCAGATACGCAGTATTTT; cdr3_aa: CASSQPGTSGMADTQYF
clone_size: -; j_call: TRBJ1-3; d_call: -; v_call: TRBV7-9; cdr3_nt: TGTGCCAGCAGCTTGGCTGGTTCTGGAAACACCATATATTTT; cdr3_aa: CASSLAGSGNTIYF
clone_size: -; j_call: TRBJ2-2; d_call: -; v_call: TRBV7-9; cdr3_nt: TGTGCCAGCAGCTTAGTGCTAGCCGGGGAGCTGTTTTTT; cdr3_aa: CASSLVLAGELFF
clone_size: once; j_call: TRBJ2-7; d_call: -; v_call: TRBV5-1; cdr3_nt: TGCGCCAGCAGCAGCGACCTAGCCTACGAGCAGTACTTC; cdr3_aa: CASSSDLAYEQYF
clone_size: -; j_call: TRBJ1-5; d_call: -; v_call: TRBV6-5; cdr3_nt: TGTGCCAGCAGCCATAATCAGCCCCAGCATTTT; cdr3_aa: CASSHNQPQHF
clone_size: -; j_call: TRBJ2-7; d_call: -; v_call: TRBV28; cdr3_nt: TGTGCCAGCGAAACCCAGGGCTACGAGCAGTACTTC; cdr3_aa: CASETQGYEQYF
clone_size: -; j_call: TRBJ1-1; d_call: -; v_call: TRBV5-1; cdr3_nt: TGCGCCACCAGACCTGACGGGAACACTGAAGCTTTCTTT; cdr3_aa: CATRPDGNTEAFF
clone_size: -; j_call: TRBJ2-7; d_call: -; v_call: TRBV7-2; cdr3_nt: TGTGCCAGCAGTTCCACCGGGTACGAGCAGTACTTC; cdr3_aa: CASSSTGYEQYF
clone_size: once; j_call: TRBJ1-2; d_call: -; v_call: TRBV6-5; cdr3_nt: TGTGCCAGCAGTTACGTTCGGGGAAAAGGCTACACCTTC; cdr3_aa: CASSYVRGKGYTF
clone_size: -; j_call: TRBJ2-2; d_call: -; v_call: TRBV6-6; cdr3_nt: TGTGCCAGCAGTTACCCGGGCTCCGGGGAGCTGTTTTTT; cdr3_aa: CASSYPGSGELFF
clone_size: -; j_call: TRBJ2-7; d_call: -; v_call: TRBV18; cdr3_nt: TGTGCCAGCTCGGGTACGGACGGCTACGAGCAGTACTTC; cdr3_aa: CASSGTDGYEQYF
clone_size: -; j_call: TRBJ2-6; d_call: -; v_call: TRBV29-1; cdr3_nt: TGCAGCGTTGTAGTGGACCCCCTTATCTCTGTAGGGGCCAACGTCCTGACTTTC; cdr3_aa: CSVVVDPLISVGANVLTF
clone_size: -; j_call: TRBJ1-1; d_call: -; v_call: TRBV5-1; cdr3_nt: TGCGCCAGCAGCTTGGGCCTGACAGATCAGACTGAAGCTTTCTTT; cdr3_aa: CASSLGLTDQTEAFF
clone_size: -; j_call: TRBJ2-1; d_call: -; v_call: TRBV7-2; cdr3_nt: TGTGCCAGCAGCCGATCCGGGCCGAGCTCCTACAATGAGCAGTTCTTC; cdr3_aa: CASSRSGPSSYNEQFF
clone_size: -; j_call: TRBJ2-7; d_call: TRBD1; v_call: TRBV6-5; cdr3_nt: TGTGCCAGCAGTTCCCCAGGGACAGGGTCCTTCGAGCAGTACTTC; cdr3_aa: CASSSPGTGSFEQYF
clone_size: -; j_call: TRBJ1-1; d_call: -; v_call: TRBV5-1; cdr3_nt: TGCGCCAGCAGCGTGGGGGTGGTCACTGAAGCTTTCTTT; cdr3_aa: CASSVGVVTEAFF
clone_size: -; j_call: TRBJ2-7; d_call: -; v_call: TRBV6-6; cdr3_nt: TGTGCCAGCAGTTCCCGGGACGCTACCTACGAGCAGTACTTC; cdr3_aa: CASSSRDATYEQYF
clone_size: -; j_call: TRBJ1-2; d_call: TRBD1; v_call: TRBV5-4; cdr3_nt: TGTGCCAGCACTATAAAGGGGGCAGGCTATGGCTACACCTTC; cdr3_aa: CASTIKGAGYGYTF
clone_size: -; j_call: TRBJ2-1; d_call: TRBD2; v_call: TRBV2; cdr3_nt: TGTGCCAGCAGTAGGGGTGCGGGAGGAGGGGCTGAGCAGTTCTTC; cdr3_aa: CASSRGAGGGAEQFF
clone_size: -; j_call: TRBJ1-1; d_call: -; v_call: TRBV28; cdr3_nt: TGTGCCAGCAGTTTATCCATCTCTGAAGCTTTCTTT; cdr3_aa: CASSLSISEAFF
clone_size: -; j_call: TRBJ1-2; d_call: -; v_call: TRBV6-5; cdr3_nt: TGTGCCAGCAGTGGCATAGGTCCCCTCTTTACCGGCTACACCTTC; cdr3_aa: CASSGIGPLFTGYTF
clone_size: -; j_call: TRBJ1-4; d_call: -; v_call: TRBV6-5; cdr3_nt: TGTGCCAGCAGTTACGGTTGGGGGCTGGATGAAAAACTGTTTTTT; cdr3_aa: CASSYGWGLDEKLFF
clone_size: -; j_call: TRBJ2-6; d_call: -; v_call: TRBV7-2; cdr3_nt: TGTGCCAGCAGCACAACGACAGGCAACTCTGGGGCCAACGTCCTGACTTTC; cdr3_aa: CASSTTTGNSGANVLTF
clone_size: -; j_call: TRBJ2-7; d_call: -; v_call: TRBV21-1; cdr3_nt: TGTGCCAGCAGGGGTGAGGAGAAAACCTCTGAGCAGTACTTC; cdr3_aa: CASRGEEKTSEQYF
clone_size: -; j_call: TRBJ2-7; d_call: -; v_call: TRBV5-1; cdr3_nt: TGCGCCAGCAGCTTGGCGGCGGGGCTGATCTACGAGCAGTACTTC; cdr3_aa: CASSLAAGLIYEQYF
clone_size: -; j_call: TRBJ2-7; d_call: TRBD2; v_call: TRBV5-1; cdr3_nt: TGCGCCAGCAGATCCCTAGCGGGAGTGTCCTACGAGCAGTACTTC; cdr3_aa: CASRSLAGVSYEQYF
clone_size: -; j_call: TRBJ2-2; d_call: -; v_call: TRBV15; cdr3_nt: TGTGCCACCAGCAGAGATTCAGCGGAGCTGTTTTTT; cdr3_aa: CATSRDSAELFF
clone_size: -; j_call: TRBJ1-2; d_call: TRBD1; v_call: TRBV19; cdr3_nt: TGTGCCAGTAACCTCGACAGGGTTGGCTACACCTTC; cdr3_aa: CASNLDRVGYTF
clone_size: -; j_call: TRBJ2-3; d_call: -; v_call: TRBV7-9; cdr3_nt: TGTGCCAGCAGCTTAGGATCCACGGGTACGCAGTATTTT; cdr3_aa: CASSLGSTGTQYF
clone_size: -; j_call: TRBJ1-1; d_call: -; v_call: TRBV28; cdr3_nt: TGTGCCAGCAAATTGACCCAAATAAACACTGAAGCTTTCTTT; cdr3_aa: CASKLTQINTEAFF
clone_size: -; j_call: TRBJ2-4; d_call: -; v_call: TRBV11-1; cdr3_nt: TGTGCCAGCAGCTTACGGGAGTTAAAAAACATTCAGTACTTC; cdr3_aa: CASSLRELKNIQYF
clone_size: -; j_call: TRBJ2-5; d_call: -; v_call: TRBV14; cdr3_nt: TGTGCCAGCAGCCACCATTTGAGCGTAGAGACCCAGTACTTC; cdr3_aa: CASSHHLSVETQYF
clone_size: -; j_call: TRBJ2-1; d_call: -; v_call: TRBV30; cdr3_nt: TGTGCCTGGGCCACAGGGCCCGGTACTAGGGAGCAGTTCTTC; cdr3_aa: CAWATGPGTREQFF
clone_size: -; j_call: TRBJ2-1; d_call: -; v_call: TRBV5-1; cdr3_nt: TGCGCCAGCAGGGGCGGAGGGAGCTCCTACAATGAGCAGTTCTTC; cdr3_aa: CASRGGGSSYNEQFF
clone_size: -; j_call: TRBJ2-1; d_call: TRBD2; v_call: TRBV18; cdr3_nt: TGTGCCAGCTCAAGCGGGAGAAGGTACAATGAGCAGTTCTTC; cdr3_aa: CASSSGRRYNEQFF
clone_size: -; j_call: TRBJ1-3; d_call: -; v_call: TRBV19; cdr3_nt: TGTGCCACCAGCCCCGCCGGAAACACCATATATTTT; cdr3_aa: CATSPAGNTIYF
clone_size: -; j_call: TRBJ2-3; d_call: TRBD2; v_call: TRBV7-7; cdr3_nt: TGTGCTAGCAGTTTGATGACTAGCTTTAGCACAGATACGCAGTATTTT; cdr3_aa: CASSLMTSFSTDTQYF
clone_size: -; j_call: TRBJ1-5; d_call: TRBD1; v_call: TRBV7-7; cdr3_nt: TGTGCTAGCAGGGACAGGGGCCAGCCCCAGCATTTT; cdr3_aa: CASRDRGQPQHF
clone_size: -; j_call: TRBJ2-1; d_call: TRBD2; v_call: TRBV12-5; cdr3_nt: TGTGCTAGTGGTTTGGCCACAACTAGCGGGATGGTCTCCTACAATGAGCAGTTCTTC; cdr3_aa: CASGLATTSGMVSYNEQFF
clone_size: medium-sized; j_call: TRBJ1-1; d_call: TRBD1; v_call: TRBV9; cdr3_nt: TGTGCCAGCCAGGGGGCGAACACTGAAGCTTTCTTT; cdr3_aa: CASQGANTEAFF
clone_size: -; j_call: TRBJ1-1; d_call: -; v_call: TRBV5-1; cdr3_nt: TGCGCCAGCAGCGCCCTACAAGGGCCGAACACTGAAGCTTTCTTT; cdr3_aa: CASSALQGPNTEAFF
clone_size: -; j_call: TRBJ2-7; d_call: TRBD2; v_call: TRBV7-9; cdr3_nt: TGTGCCAGCAGCTTAGTTTCTAGCGGGAGTCACGAGCAGTACTTC; cdr3_aa: CASSLVSSGSHEQYF
clone_size: once; j_call: TRBJ1-2; d_call: TRBD1; v_call: TRBV6-1; cdr3_nt: TGTGCCAGCAGTGGCCGGGACAGGGGGCAGCTTTTGGGCTACACCTTC; cdr3_aa: CASSGRDRGQLLGYTF
clone_size: -; j_call: TRBJ1-3; d_call: -; v_call: TRBV2; cdr3_nt: TGTGCCAGCATTAGCTCTGGAAACACCATATATTTT; cdr3_aa: CASISSGNTIYF
clone_size: -; j_call: TRBJ2-7; d_call: TRBD1; v_call: TRBV7-2; cdr3_nt: TGTGCCAGCAGCTTAATGTCACTGCGACAGGGTTCCTACGAGCAGTACTTC; cdr3_aa: CASSLMSLRQGSYEQYF
clone_size: -; j_call: TRBJ2-1; d_call: -; v_call: TRBV5-1; cdr3_nt: TGCGCCAGCAGCTTTGGTCCCCTAAATGAGCAGTTCTTC; cdr3_aa: CASSFGPLNEQFF
clone_size: -; j_call: TRBJ2-3; d_call: -; v_call: TRBV18; cdr3_nt: TGTGCCAGCTCACCAAGGGGAGATACGCAGTATTTT; cdr3_aa: CASSPRGDTQYF
clone_size: -; j_call: TRBJ2-7; d_call: -; v_call: TRBV5-4; cdr3_nt: TGTGCCAGCAGCTGGACCGGGACCACCTACGAGCAGTACTTC; cdr3_aa: CASSWTGTTYEQYF